This record looks at one TCR beta chain sequence and its context. Its target is not known. The PCR was carried out with 60 Vbeta primers and 13 Jbeta primers. This table comes from immunoSEQ multiplex PCR, and its TCRdb copy is limited to in-frame clones, with some not included. The sample yields approximately 170,000 clones, roughly 72% seen once. The data were taken from a study of cytomegalovirus exposure and HLA in healthy donors. The CDR3 consists of 14 residues. Germline CDR1 is SGHAT and CDR2 is FQDESV (reference sequence). Trimming removed 4 bases from V and 6 bases from J; junction bases left unmatched: 7. Findings of the study overall: Later analysis identified 16,951 TCR beta sequences associated with HLA alleles, using a false discovery rate threshold of 0.05.

The chain employs TRBV11-1 and TRBJ2-7; 9 bases line up with TRBD1. This receptor was obtained from a woman aged 40-49 years in good health and CMV-seronegative. The source material was PBMCs. In nucleotides, the CDR3 is TGTGCCAGCAGCTCTCCGGGACAGGGAGGCGAGCAGTACTTC. Its translation is CASSSPGQGGEQYF.